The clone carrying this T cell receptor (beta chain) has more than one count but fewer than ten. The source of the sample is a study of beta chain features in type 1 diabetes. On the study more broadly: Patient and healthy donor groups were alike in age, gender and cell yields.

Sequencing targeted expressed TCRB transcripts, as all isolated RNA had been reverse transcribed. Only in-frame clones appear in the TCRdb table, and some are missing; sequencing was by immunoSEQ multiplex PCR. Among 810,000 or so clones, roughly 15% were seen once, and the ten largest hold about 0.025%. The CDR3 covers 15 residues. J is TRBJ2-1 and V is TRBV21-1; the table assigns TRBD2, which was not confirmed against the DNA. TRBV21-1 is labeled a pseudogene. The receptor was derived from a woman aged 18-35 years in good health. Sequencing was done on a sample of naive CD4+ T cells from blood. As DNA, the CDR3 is TGTGCCAGCAGCAAAGAGGGTAGGGGAGGCTATGAGCAGTTCTTC. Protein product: CASSKEGRGGYEQFF.